This is a list of T cell receptor beta chains from one sample in a study of blood T cell repertoires in COVID-19. Profiling relied on immunoSEQ multiplex PCR, and the TCRdb table lists in-frame clones only, not all of them. This sample carries almost 85,000 clones, approximately 90% of them seen once, and the ten largest clones take 0.95% to 1.5%. The sequencing input was PBMCs or T cells enriched from blood (not recorded which). Receptors originate from a woman in her forties or fifties with acute COVID-19. CDR3s include the opening cysteine and the closing phenylalanine or tryptophan. Each record gives: clone size, V gene, D gene, J gene, CDR3 length, CDR3 protein, CDR3 DNA. The D gene is left open where the match is weak. Clone size, where shown, is once, few, many, or a class for clones that have expanded.

abundance: NA; v_gene: TRBV6-1; d_gene: NA; j_gene: TRBJ2-2; len: 14; CDR3aa: CASSEGSDTGELFF; CDR3nt: TGTGCCAGCAGTGAAGGATCGGACACCGGGGAGCTGTTTTTT
abundance: NA; v_gene: TRBV5-4; d_gene: TRBD1; j_gene: TRBJ1-2; len: 16; CDR3aa: CASSLVGPTGPAGYTF; CDR3nt: TGTGCCAGCAGCTTGGTGGGACCGACAGGGCCCGCCGGCTACACCTTC
abundance: NA; v_gene: TRBV27; d_gene: TRBD1; j_gene: TRBJ1-6; len: 15; CDR3aa: CASSLGDRDNSPLHF; CDR3nt: TGTGCCAGCAGTTTAGGTGACAGGGACAATTCACCCCTCCACTTT
abundance: once; v_gene: TRBV30; d_gene: NA; j_gene: TRBJ1-3; len: 13; CDR3aa: CACRTDSGNTIYF; CDR3nt: TGTGCCTGTAGGACAGACTCTGGAAACACCATATATTTT
abundance: NA; v_gene: TRBV4-1; d_gene: TRBD1; j_gene: TRBJ1-5; len: 15; CDR3aa: CASSQEWGQDQPQHF; CDR3nt: TGCGCCAGCAGCCAAGAGTGGGGACAGGATCAGCCCCAGCATTTT
abundance: NA; v_gene: TRBV5-4; d_gene: TRBD2; j_gene: TRBJ2-7; len: 15; CDR3aa: CASSLLAGGPYEQYF; CDR3nt: TGTGCCAGCAGCCTACTAGCGGGAGGGCCCTACGAGCAGTACTTC
abundance: NA; v_gene: TRBV28; d_gene: TRBD2; j_gene: TRBJ2-2; len: 13; CDR3aa: CASKREGTGELFF; CDR3nt: TGTGCCAGCAAGCGGGAGGGGACCGGGGAGCTGTTTTTT
abundance: NA; v_gene: TRBV5-1; d_gene: NA; j_gene: TRBJ1-2; len: 14; CDR3aa: CASSFSDSINGYTF; CDR3nt: TGCGCCAGCAGCTTTTCGGACTCCATCAATGGCTACACCTTC
abundance: few; v_gene: TRBV30; d_gene: NA; j_gene: TRBJ1-2; len: 15; CDR3aa: CAWSGGPGFDYGYTF; CDR3nt: TGTGCCTGGAGTGGAGGCCCAGGGTTCGACTATGGCTACACCTTC
abundance: NA; v_gene: TRBV3-1/TRBV3-2; d_gene: NA; j_gene: TRBJ1-5; len: 14; CDR3aa: CASSRGGWDQPQHF; CDR3nt: TGTGCCAGCAGCCGTGGGGGCTGGGATCAGCCCCAGCATTTT
abundance: NA; v_gene: TRBV6-4; d_gene: NA; j_gene: TRBJ1-2; len: 16; CDR3aa: CASSDSVEGPSRGYTF; CDR3nt: TGTGCCAGCAGTGACTCGGTGGAGGGCCCCTCGCGGGGCTACACCTTC
abundance: once; v_gene: TRBV13; d_gene: TRBD2; j_gene: TRBJ2-3; len: 17; CDR3aa: CASSLTNSGRETDTQYF; CDR3nt: TGTGCCAGCAGCTTAACCAATAGCGGGAGGGAGACAGATACGCAGTATTTT
abundance: NA; v_gene: TRBV5-1; d_gene: NA; j_gene: TRBJ2-7; len: 12; CDR3aa: CASSLRGYEQYF; CDR3nt: TGCGCCAGCAGCTTAAGGGGTTACGAGCAGTACTTC
abundance: NA; v_gene: TRBV12-3/TRBV12-4; d_gene: TRBD1; j_gene: TRBJ1-6; len: 12; CDR3aa: CASRSTGLGLHF; CDR3nt: TGTGCCAGCAGGTCGACAGGGTTGGGCCTCCACTTT
abundance: NA; v_gene: TRBV18; d_gene: NA; j_gene: TRBJ2-7; len: 13; CDR3aa: CASSTELSYEQYF; CDR3nt: TGTGCCAGCTCAACCGAACTCTCCTACGAGCAGTACTTC
abundance: NA; v_gene: TRBV14; d_gene: TRBD1; j_gene: TRBJ1-2; len: 14; CDR3aa: CASSQRQGSFGYTF; CDR3nt: TGTGCCAGCAGCCAGAGACAGGGCTCTTTCGGCTACACCTTC
abundance: NA; v_gene: TRBV2; d_gene: NA; j_gene: TRBJ1-6; len: 14; CDR3aa: CASSESTVNSPLHF; CDR3nt: TGTGCCAGCAGTGAAAGTACGGTCAATTCACCCCTCCACTTT
abundance: NA; v_gene: TRBV13; d_gene: NA; j_gene: TRBJ2-5; len: 13; CDR3aa: CASSLQVGETQYF; CDR3nt: TGTGCCAGCAGCCTACAGGTGGGAGAGACCCAGTACTTC
abundance: NA; v_gene: TRBV18; d_gene: TRBD1; j_gene: TRBJ1-1; len: 19; CDR3aa: CASSPMDYRDRGLGTEAFF; CDR3nt: TGTGCCAGCTCACCGATGGATTACCGGGACAGGGGGCTTGGCACTGAAGCTTTCTTT
abundance: NA; v_gene: TRBV5-1; d_gene: TRBD2; j_gene: TRBJ2-3; len: 16; CDR3aa: CASSPEGREGTDTQYF; CDR3nt: TGCGCCAGCAGCCCAGAGGGTCGGGAGGGCACAGATACGCAGTATTTT
abundance: NA; v_gene: TRBV19; d_gene: TRBD2; j_gene: TRBJ2-1; len: 14; CDR3aa: CASIDSGARNEQFF; CDR3nt: TGTGCCAGTATCGATAGCGGGGCCCGCAATGAGCAGTTCTTC
abundance: NA; v_gene: TRBV24-1; d_gene: NA; j_gene: TRBJ1-1; len: 15; CDR3aa: CATSDFGGTDTEAFF; CDR3nt: TGTGCCACCAGTGATTTCGGGGGTACTGACACTGAAGCTTTCTTT
abundance: NA; v_gene: TRBV19; d_gene: TRBD2; j_gene: TRBJ2-3; len: 16; CDR3aa: CASSIGSGSPPDTQYF; CDR3nt: TGTGCCAGTAGTATAGGTAGCGGGAGTCCCCCAGATACGCAGTATTTT
abundance: medium-sized; v_gene: TRBV7-2; d_gene: TRBD1; j_gene: TRBJ1-3; len: 14; CDR3aa: CASSLDRAGNTIYF; CDR3nt: TGTGCCAGCAGCCTGGACAGGGCTGGAAACACCATATATTTT
abundance: NA; v_gene: TRBV29-1; d_gene: NA; j_gene: TRBJ1-5; len: 14; CDR3aa: CSVALEQSNQPQHF; CDR3nt: TGCAGCGTTGCACTGGAGCAGAGCAATCAGCCCCAGCATTTT
abundance: NA; v_gene: TRBV5-4; d_gene: TRBD2; j_gene: TRBJ2-3; len: 15; CDR3aa: CASRLAGGPTDTQYF; CDR3nt: TGTGCCAGCAGATTAGCGGGAGGGCCGACAGATACGCAGTATTTT
abundance: NA; v_gene: TRBV7-2; d_gene: TRBD2; j_gene: TRBJ2-1; len: 15; CDR3aa: CASSLFLAGDNEQFF; CDR3nt: TGTGCCAGCAGCTTATTCCTAGCGGGAGACAATGAGCAGTTCTTC
abundance: NA; v_gene: TRBV19; d_gene: TRBD2; j_gene: TRBJ2-1; len: 14; CDR3aa: CASSMGDYYNEQFF; CDR3nt: TGTGCCAGTAGTATGGGGGACTATTACAATGAGCAGTTCTTC
abundance: NA; v_gene: TRBV27; d_gene: TRBD2; j_gene: TRBJ2-2; len: 18; CDR3aa: CASSLSLAGTLNTGELFF; CDR3nt: TGTGCCAGCAGTTTATCACTAGCGGGAACGTTGAACACCGGGGAGCTGTTTTTT
abundance: few; v_gene: TRBV18; d_gene: NA; j_gene: TRBJ1-1; len: 16; CDR3aa: CASSPPLAGMNTEAFF; CDR3nt: TGTGCCAGCTCACCACCGTTGGCAGGTATGAACACTGAAGCTTTCTTT
abundance: NA; v_gene: TRBV18; d_gene: TRBD2; j_gene: TRBJ2-5; len: 16; CDR3aa: CASSPPGLAGEETQYF; CDR3nt: TGTGCCAGCTCACCGCCCGGACTAGCGGGAGAAGAGACCCAGTACTTC
abundance: NA; v_gene: TRBV5-1; d_gene: NA; j_gene: TRBJ2-7; len: 15; CDR3aa: CASSLKAYSSYEQYF; CDR3nt: TGCGCCAGCAGCTTGAAGGCATACAGCTCCTACGAGCAGTACTTC
abundance: NA; v_gene: TRBV11-3; d_gene: NA; j_gene: TRBJ2-1; len: 15; CDR3aa: CASTTAPLISGEQFF; CDR3nt: TGTGCCAGCACGACCGCCCCTCTTATCAGCGGTGAGCAGTTCTTC
abundance: NA; v_gene: TRBV19; d_gene: NA; j_gene: TRBJ1-5; len: 15; CDR3aa: CASNSRTYSNQPQHF; CDR3nt: TGTGCCAGTAACTCAAGAACCTATAGCAATCAGCCCCAGCATTTT
abundance: NA; v_gene: TRBV24-1; d_gene: TRBD1; j_gene: TRBJ2-1; len: 19; CDR3aa: CATSDRKGGDRGPYNEQFF; CDR3nt: TGTGCCACCAGTGATAGAAAAGGCGGGGACAGGGGACCGTACAATGAGCAGTTCTTC
abundance: NA; v_gene: TRBV7-6; d_gene: TRBD1; j_gene: TRBJ1-1; len: 14; CDR3aa: CASSLGQGVTEAFF; CDR3nt: TGTGCCAGCAGCTTAGGGCAGGGGGTAACTGAAGCTTTCTTT
abundance: NA; v_gene: TRBV24-1; d_gene: TRBD2; j_gene: TRBJ2-1; len: 17; CDR3aa: CATSEGGTSGRDNEQFF; CDR3nt: TGTGCCACCAGTGAGGGAGGGACTAGCGGGAGGGACAATGAGCAGTTCTTC